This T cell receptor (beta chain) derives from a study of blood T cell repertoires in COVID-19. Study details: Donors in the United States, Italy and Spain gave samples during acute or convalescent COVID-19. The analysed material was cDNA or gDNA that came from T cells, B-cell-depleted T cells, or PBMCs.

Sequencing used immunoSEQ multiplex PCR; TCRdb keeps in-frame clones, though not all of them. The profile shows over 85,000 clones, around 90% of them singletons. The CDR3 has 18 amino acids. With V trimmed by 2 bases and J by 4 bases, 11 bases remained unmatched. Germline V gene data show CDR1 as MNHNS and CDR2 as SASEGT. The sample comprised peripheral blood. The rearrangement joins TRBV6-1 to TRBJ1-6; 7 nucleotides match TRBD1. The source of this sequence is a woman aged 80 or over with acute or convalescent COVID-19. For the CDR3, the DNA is TGTGCCAGCAGTGAACTAGTGGGACAGTTGGCTTATAATTCACCCCTCCACTTT. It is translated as CASSELVGQLAYNSPLHF.